The clone carrying this T cell receptor (beta chain) was found once. The data are from a study of blood T cell repertoires in COVID-19. Study background: COVID-19 samples, acute and convalescent, were from the United States, Italy and Spain. T cells, B-cell-depleted T cells, or PBMCs provided the cDNA or gDNA that served as material.

The authors' processing: Estimation of nucleated cell counts relied on the amplification of reference gene primers. The repertoire was sequenced with immunoSEQ multiplex PCR; TCRdb's copy has only in-frame clones and lacks some. V and J calls and clone size are those listed in that table; D and trimming were worked out from the DNA. The sample consists of 250,000 to 300,000 clones, around 78% of them appearing once. The V gene's germline CDR1 is MNHNY and CDR2 SVGAGI (reference sequence). The V segment lost 4 bases and the J segment 5 bases; nucleotides outside the gene matches: 5. The CDR3 is 14 amino acids.

The TCR was taken from a man in his 60s who had recovered from COVID-19. Sequencing was performed on peripheral blood. This chain uses TRBV6-6 with TRBJ2-7; 10 bases are a match to TRBD1. Written as DNA, the CDR3 is TGTGCCAGCAGTTTCCGGGACAGGGGCCACGAGCAGTACTTC. It translates to CASSFRDRGHEQYF.